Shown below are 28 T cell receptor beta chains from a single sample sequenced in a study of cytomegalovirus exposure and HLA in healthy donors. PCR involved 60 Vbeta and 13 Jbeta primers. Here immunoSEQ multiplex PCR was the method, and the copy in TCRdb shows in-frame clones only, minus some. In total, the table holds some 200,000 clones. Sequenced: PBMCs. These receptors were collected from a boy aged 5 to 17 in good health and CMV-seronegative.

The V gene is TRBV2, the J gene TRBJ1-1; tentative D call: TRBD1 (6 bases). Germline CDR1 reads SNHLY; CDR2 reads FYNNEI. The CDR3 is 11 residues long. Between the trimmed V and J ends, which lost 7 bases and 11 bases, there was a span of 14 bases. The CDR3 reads CASTPGAPAFF. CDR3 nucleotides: TGTGCCAGCACCCCAGGGGCTCCGGCTTTCTTT.

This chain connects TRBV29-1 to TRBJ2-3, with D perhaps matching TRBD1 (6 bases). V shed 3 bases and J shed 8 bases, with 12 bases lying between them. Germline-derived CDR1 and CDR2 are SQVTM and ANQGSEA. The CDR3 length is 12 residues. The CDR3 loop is CSVEGAHPTQYF. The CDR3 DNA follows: TGCAGCGTTGAGGGGGCTCACCCTACGCAGTATTTT.

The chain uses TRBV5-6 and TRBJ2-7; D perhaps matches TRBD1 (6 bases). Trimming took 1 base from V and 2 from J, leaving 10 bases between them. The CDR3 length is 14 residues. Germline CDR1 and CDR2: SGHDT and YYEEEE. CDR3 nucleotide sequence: TGTGCCAGCAGCTTGACAGGGTTAGCCTACGAGCAGTACTTC. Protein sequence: CASSLTGLAYEQYF.

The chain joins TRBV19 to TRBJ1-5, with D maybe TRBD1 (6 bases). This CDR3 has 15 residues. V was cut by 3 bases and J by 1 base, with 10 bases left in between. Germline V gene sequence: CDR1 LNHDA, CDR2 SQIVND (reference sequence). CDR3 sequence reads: CASSIRTESNQPQHF. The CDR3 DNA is TGTGCCAGTAGTATTAGGACAGAAAGCAATCAGCCCCAGCATTTT.

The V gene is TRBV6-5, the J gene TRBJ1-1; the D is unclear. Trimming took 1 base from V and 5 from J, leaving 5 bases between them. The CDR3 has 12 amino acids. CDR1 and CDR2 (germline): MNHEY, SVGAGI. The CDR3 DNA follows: TGTGCCAGCAGTTACTTGAGGACTGAAGCTTTCTTT. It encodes CASSYLRTEAFF.

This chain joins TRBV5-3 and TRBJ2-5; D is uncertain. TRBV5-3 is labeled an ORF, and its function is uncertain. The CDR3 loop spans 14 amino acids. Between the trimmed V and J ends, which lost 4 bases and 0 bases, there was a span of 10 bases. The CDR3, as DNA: TGTGCCAGAAGCCCGACTCCGTACCAAGAGACCCAGTACTTC. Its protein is CARSPTPYQETQYF.

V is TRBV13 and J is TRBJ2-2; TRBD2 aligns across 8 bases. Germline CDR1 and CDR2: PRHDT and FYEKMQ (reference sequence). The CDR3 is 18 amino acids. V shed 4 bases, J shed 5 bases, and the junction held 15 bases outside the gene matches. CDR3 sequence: CASSSAVFSGARTGELFF. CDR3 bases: TGTGCCAGCAGCTCCGCCGTCTTTAGCGGGGCACGAACCGGGGAGCTGTTTTTT.

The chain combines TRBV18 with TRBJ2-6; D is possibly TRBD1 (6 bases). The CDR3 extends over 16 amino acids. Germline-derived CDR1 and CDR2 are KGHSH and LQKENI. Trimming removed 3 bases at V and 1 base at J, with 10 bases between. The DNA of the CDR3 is TGTGCCAGCTCACCGGGACATTCATCTGGGGCCAACGTCCTGACTTTC. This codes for CASSPGHSSGANVLTF.

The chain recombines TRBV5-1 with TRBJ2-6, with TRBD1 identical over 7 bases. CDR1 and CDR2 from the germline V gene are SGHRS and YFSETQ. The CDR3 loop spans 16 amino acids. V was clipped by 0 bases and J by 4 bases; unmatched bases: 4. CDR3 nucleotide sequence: TGCGCCAGCAGCTTGGAGGGGACAGTGGGGGCCAACGTCCTGACTTTC. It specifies CASSLEGTVGANVLTF.

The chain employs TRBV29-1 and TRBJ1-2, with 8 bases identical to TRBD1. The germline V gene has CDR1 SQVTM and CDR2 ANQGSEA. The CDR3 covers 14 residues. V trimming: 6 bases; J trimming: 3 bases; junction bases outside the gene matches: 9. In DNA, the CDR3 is TGCAGCGTAGTACAGGGGGATGGTGACTATGGCTACACCTTC. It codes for CSVVQGDGDYGYTF. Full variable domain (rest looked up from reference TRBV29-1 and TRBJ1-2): SAVISQKPSRDICQRGTSLTIQCQVDSQVTMMFWYRQQPGQSLTLIATANQGSEATYESGFVIDKFPISRPNLTFSTLTVSNMSPEDSSIYLCSVVQGDGDYGYTFGSGTRLTVV.

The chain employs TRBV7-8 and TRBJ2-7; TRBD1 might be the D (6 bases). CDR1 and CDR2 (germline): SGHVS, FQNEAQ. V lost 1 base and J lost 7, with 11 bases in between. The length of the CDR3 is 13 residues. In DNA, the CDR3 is TGTGCCAGCAGCTTAGGGACAGCAGGGGAGCAGTACTTC. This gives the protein CASSLGTAGEQYF.

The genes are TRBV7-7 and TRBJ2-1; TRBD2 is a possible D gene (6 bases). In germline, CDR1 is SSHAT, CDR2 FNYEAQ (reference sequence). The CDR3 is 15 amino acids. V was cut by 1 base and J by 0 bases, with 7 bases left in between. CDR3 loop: CASSLDGSSYNEQFF. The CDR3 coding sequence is TGTGCCAGCAGCTTAGACGGGAGCTCCTACAATGAGCAGTTCTTC.

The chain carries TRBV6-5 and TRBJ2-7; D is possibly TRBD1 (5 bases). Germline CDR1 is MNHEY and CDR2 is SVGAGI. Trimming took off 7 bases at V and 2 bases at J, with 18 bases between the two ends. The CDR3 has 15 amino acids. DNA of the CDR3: TGTGCCAGCAAGGCAGGGTCCTCCTATCCCTACGAGCAGTACTTC. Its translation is CASKAGSSYPYEQYF.

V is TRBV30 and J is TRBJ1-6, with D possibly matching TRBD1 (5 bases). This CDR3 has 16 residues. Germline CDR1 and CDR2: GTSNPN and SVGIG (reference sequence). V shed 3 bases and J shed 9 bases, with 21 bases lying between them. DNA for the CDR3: TGTGCCTGGAGACTCCACGGGGAGGGGCGCGGTTCACCCCTCCACTTT. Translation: CAWRLHGEGRGSPLHF. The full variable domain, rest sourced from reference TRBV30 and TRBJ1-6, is SQTIHQWPATLVQPVGSPLSLECTVEGTSNPNLYWYRQAAGRGLQLLFYSVGIGQISSEVPQNLSASRPQDRQFILSSKKLLLSDSGFYLCAWRLHGEGRGSPLHFGNGTRLTVT.

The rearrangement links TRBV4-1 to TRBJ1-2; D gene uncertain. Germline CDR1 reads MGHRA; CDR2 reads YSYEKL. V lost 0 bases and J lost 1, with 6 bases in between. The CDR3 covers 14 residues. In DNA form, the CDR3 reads TGCGCCAGCAGCCAAGATACAATTAACTATGGCTACACCTTC. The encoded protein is CASSQDTINYGYTF.

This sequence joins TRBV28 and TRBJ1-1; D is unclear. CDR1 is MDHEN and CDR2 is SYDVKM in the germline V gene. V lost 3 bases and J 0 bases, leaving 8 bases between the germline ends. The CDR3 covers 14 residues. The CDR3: CASSLILVNTEAFF. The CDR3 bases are TGTGCCAGCAGTTTGATACTCGTGAACACTGAAGCTTTCTTT. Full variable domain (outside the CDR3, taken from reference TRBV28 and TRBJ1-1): DVKVTQSSRYLVKRTGEKVFLECVQDMDHENMFWYRQDPGLGLRLIYFSYDVKMKEKGDIPEGYSVSREKKERFSLILESASTNQTSMYLCASSLILVNTEAFFGQGTRLTVV.

CDR3 in amino acids: CASSGLVWEGQPQHF. As DNA, the CDR3 is TGTGCCAGCAGTGGCCTCGTCTGGGAGGGTCAGCCCCAGCATTTT. The rearrangement links TRBV6-1 to TRBJ1-5; D not certain. This CDR3 has 15 residues. V shed 4 bases and J shed 6 bases, with 16 bases lying between them. From germline, CDR1 is MNHNS and CDR2 SASEGT.

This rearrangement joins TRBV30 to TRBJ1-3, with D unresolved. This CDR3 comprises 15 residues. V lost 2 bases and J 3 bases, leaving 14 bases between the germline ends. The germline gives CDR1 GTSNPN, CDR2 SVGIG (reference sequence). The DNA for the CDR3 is TGTGCCTGGAGTACGGGAGGCCTCAGTGGAAACACCATATATTTT. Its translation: CAWSTGGLSGNTIYF.

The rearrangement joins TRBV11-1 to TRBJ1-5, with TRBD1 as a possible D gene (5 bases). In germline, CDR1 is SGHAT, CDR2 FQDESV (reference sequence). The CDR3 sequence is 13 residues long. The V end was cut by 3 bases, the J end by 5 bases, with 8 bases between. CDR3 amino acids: CASSFDRDQPQHF. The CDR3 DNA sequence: TGTGCCAGCAGCTTCGACAGAGATCAGCCCCAGCATTTT.

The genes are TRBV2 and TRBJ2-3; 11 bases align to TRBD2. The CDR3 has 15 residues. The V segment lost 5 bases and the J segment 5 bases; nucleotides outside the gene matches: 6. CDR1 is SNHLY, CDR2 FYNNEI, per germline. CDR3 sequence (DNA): TGTGCCAGCAGTTTAGCGGGGGGGGAGGGAGATACGCAGTATTTT. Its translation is CASSLAGGEGDTQYF.

Here the CDR3 reads CASSQERAGSHYNEQFF. CDR3 DNA sequence: TGTGCCAGCAGCCAAGAGAGAGCGGGGAGCCATTACAATGAGCAGTTCTTC. The V gene is TRBV4-2, the J gene TRBJ2-1; TRBD2 matches at 7 bases. V lost 0 bases and J lost 4; bases outside the gene matches: 9. CDR3 size: 17 residues. Germline CDR1 and CDR2: LGHNA and YNFKEQ.

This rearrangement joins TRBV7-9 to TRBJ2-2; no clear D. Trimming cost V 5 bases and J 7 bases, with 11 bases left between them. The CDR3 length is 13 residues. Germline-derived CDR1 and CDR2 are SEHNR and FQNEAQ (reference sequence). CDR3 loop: CASSLSPGGELFF. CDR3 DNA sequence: TGTGCCAGCAGCCTGTCACCGGGCGGGGAGCTGTTTTTT.

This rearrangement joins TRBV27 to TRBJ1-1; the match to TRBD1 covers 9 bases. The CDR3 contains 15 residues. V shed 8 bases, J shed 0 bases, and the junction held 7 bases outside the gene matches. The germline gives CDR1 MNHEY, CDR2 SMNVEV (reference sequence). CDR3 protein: CASCDGQGLNTEAFF. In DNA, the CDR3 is TGTGCCAGCTGCGACGGACAGGGGTTGAACACTGAAGCTTTCTTT.

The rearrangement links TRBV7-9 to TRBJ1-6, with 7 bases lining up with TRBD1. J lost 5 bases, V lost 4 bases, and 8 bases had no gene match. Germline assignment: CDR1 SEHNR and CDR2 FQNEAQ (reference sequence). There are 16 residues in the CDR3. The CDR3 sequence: CASSSSTGTDNSPLHF. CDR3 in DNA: TGTGCCAGCAGCTCTTCGACCGGGACAGATAATTCACCCCTCCACTTT.

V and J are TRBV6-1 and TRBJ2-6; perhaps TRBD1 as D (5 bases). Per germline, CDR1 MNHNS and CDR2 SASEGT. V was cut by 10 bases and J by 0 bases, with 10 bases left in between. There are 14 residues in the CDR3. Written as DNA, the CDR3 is TGTGCCACCGACAGTGGCTCTGGGGCCAACGTCCTGACTTTC. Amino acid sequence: CATDSGSGANVLTF.

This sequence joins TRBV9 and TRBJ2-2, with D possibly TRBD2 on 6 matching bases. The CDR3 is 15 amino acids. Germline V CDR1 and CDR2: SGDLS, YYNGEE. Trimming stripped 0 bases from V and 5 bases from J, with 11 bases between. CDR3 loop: CASSVAAGTTGELFF. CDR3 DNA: TGTGCCAGCAGCGTAGCGGCGGGAACAACCGGGGAGCTGTTTTTT.

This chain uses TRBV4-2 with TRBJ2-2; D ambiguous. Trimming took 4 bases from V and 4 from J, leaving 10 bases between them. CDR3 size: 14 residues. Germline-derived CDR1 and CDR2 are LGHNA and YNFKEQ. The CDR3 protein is CASSLGLATGELFF. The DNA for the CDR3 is TGTGCCAGCAGCCTTGGTTTGGCCACCGGGGAGCTGTTTTTT.

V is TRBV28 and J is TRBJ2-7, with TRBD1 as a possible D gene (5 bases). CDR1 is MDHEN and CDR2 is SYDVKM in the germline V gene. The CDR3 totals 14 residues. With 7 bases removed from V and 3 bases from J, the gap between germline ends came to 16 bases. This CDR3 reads CASKFQNRFYEQYF. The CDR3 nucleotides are TGTGCCAGCAAATTTCAGAACAGGTTCTACGAGCAGTACTTC.